This T cell receptor beta chain appears in the sequencing data of a study of spatial heterogeneity in lung cancer. This clonotype was detected many times. Its antigen is undetermined. Time point reported: sample taken at primary tumor resection. Study results and limitations: Mutation counts in tumors were tracked by counts of expanded intratumoral alpha and beta TCRs.

The trim removed 5 bases at V and 6 bases at J, leaving 8 bases unmatched. Germline CDR1 and CDR2: MDHEN and SYDVKM. This CDR3 has 15 amino acids. TCRdb re-called the 5' RACE reads with MiXCR, one entry per CDR3 protein. This repertoire shows 20,000 to 25,000 distinct CDR3 sequences, 4.8% found once; its top ten account for 9.9%. The clonotype was recovered from a male donor with early-stage non-small cell lung cancer. This sequence joins TRBV28 and TRBJ2-7; 12 bases line up with TRBD1. The input for sequencing was lung tumor tissue, taken at surgery. The CDR3 DNA reads as TGTGCCAGCAGTGCCGCAGGGACAGGGGGCGCCGAGCAGTACTTC. This codes for CASSAAGTGGAEQYF. The entire variable domain, with the rest obtained from reference TRBV28 and TRBJ2-7, is as follows: DVKVTQSSRYLVKRTGEKVFLECVQDMDHENMFWYRQDPGLGLRLIYFSYDVKMKEKGDIPEGYSVSREKKERFSLILESASTNQTSMYLCASSAAGTGGAEQYFGPGTRLTVT.